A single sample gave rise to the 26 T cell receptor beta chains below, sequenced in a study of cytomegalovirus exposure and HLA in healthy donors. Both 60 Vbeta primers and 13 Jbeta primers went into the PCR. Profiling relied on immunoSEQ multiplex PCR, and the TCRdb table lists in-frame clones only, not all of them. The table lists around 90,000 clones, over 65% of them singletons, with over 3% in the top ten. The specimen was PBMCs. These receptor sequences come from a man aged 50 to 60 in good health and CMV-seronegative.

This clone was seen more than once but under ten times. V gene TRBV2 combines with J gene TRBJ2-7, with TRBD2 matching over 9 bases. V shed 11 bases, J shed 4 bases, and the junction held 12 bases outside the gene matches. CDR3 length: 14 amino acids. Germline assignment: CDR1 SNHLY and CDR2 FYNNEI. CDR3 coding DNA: TGTGCCGGCCGCTATAGTAGCGGGGGATACGAGCAGTACTTC. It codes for CAGRYSSGGYEQYF.

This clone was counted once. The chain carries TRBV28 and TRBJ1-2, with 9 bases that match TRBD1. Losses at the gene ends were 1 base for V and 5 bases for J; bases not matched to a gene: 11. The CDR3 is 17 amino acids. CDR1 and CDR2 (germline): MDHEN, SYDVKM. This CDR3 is CASSLLRAGQGEYGYTF. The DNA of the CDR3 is TGTGCCAGCAGTTTATTAAGGGCGGGACAGGGAGAATATGGCTACACCTTC.

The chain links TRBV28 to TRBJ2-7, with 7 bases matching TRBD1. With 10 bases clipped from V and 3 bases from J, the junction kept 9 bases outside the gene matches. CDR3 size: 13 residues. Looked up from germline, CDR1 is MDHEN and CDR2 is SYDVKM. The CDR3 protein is CATRTGPNYEQYF. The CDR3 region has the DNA TGTGCCACCCGGACAGGCCCCAACTACGAGCAGTACTTC.

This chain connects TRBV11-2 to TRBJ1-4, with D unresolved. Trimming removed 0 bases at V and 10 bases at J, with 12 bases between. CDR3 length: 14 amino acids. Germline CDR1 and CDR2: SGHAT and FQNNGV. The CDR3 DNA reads TGTGCCAGCAGCTTAGACCAGGCCCGGGGAAAACTGTTTTTT. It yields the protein CASSLDQARGKLFF.

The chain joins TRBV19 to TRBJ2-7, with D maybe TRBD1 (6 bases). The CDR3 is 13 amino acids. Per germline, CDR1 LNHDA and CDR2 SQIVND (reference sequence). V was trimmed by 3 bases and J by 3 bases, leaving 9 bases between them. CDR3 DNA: TGTGCCAGTAGTATCGGCAGGGGCTACGAGCAGTACTTC. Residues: CASSIGRGYEQYF.

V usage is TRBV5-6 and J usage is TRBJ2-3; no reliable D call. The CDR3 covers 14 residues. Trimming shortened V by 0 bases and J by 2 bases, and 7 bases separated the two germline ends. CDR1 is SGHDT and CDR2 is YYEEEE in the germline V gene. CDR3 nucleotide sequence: TGTGCCAGCAGCTTGGGAGTAGCCACAGATACGCAGTATTTT. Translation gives CASSLGVATDTQYF.

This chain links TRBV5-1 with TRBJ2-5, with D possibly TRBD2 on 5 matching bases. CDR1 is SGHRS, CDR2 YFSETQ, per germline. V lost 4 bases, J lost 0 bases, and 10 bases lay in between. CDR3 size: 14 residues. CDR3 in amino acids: CASSGSGNQETQYF. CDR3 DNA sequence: TGCGCCAGCAGCGGATCGGGGAACCAAGAGACCCAGTACTTC.

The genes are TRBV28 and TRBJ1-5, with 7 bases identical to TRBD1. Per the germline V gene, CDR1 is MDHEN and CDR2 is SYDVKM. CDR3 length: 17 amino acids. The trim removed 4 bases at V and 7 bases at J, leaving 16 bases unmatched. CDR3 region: CASSSVDRVVSNQPQHF. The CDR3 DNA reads TGTGCCAGCAGTTCGGTCGACAGGGTAGTATCCAACCAGCCCCAGCATTTT.

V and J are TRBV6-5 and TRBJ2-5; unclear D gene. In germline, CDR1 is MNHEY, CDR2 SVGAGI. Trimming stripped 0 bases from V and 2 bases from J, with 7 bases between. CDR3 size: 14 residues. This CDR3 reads CASSYSAEQETQYF. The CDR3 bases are TGTGCCAGCAGTTACTCGGCGGAACAAGAGACCCAGTACTTC.

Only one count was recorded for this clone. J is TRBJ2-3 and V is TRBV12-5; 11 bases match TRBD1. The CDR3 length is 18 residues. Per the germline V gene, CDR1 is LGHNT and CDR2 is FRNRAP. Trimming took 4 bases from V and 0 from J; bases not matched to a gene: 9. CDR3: CASGSGTGGLSSTDTQYF. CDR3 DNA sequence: TGTGCTAGTGGTTCCGGGACAGGGGGTCTGTCTAGCACAGATACGCAGTATTTT. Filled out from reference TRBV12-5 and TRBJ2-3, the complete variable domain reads DARVTQTPRHKVTEMGQEVTMRCQPILGHNTVFWYRQTMMQGLELLAYFRNRAPLDDSGMPKDRFSAEMPDATLATLKIQPSEPRDSAVYFCASGSGTGGLSSTDTQYFGPGTRLTVL.

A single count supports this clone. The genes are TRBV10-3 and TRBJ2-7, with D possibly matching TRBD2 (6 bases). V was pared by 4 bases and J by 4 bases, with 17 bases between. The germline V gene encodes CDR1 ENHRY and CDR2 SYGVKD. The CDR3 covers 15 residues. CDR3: CAISGEGGKGYEQYF. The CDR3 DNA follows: TGTGCCATCAGTGGCGAGGGCGGGAAGGGATACGAGCAGTACTTC.

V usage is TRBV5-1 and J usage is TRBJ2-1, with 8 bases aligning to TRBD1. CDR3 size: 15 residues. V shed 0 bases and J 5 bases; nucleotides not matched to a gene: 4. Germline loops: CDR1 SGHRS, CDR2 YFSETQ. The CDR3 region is CASSLAAGGHNEQFF. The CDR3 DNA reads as TGCGCCAGCAGCTTGGCTGCAGGGGGCCACAATGAGCAGTTCTTC.

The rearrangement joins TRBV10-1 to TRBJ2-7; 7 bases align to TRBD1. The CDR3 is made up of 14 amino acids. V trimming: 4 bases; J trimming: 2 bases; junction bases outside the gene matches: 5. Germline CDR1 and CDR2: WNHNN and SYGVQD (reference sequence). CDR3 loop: CASSGPTGPYEQYF. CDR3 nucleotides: TGCGCCAGCAGTGGCCCGACAGGGCCCTACGAGCAGTACTTC.

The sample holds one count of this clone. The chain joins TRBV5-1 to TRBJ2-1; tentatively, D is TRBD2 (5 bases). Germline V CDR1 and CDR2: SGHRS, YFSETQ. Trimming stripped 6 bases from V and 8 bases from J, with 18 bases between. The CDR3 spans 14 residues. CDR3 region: CASNPGRPSDEQFF. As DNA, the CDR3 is TGCGCCAGCAACCCGGGAAGGCCCTCCGATGAGCAGTTCTTC.

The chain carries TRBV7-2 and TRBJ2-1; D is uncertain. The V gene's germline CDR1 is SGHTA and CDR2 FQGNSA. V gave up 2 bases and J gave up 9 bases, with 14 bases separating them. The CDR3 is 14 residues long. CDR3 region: CASSLLFQDGEQFF. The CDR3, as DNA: TGTGCCAGCAGCTTATTATTCCAGGATGGTGAGCAGTTCTTC.

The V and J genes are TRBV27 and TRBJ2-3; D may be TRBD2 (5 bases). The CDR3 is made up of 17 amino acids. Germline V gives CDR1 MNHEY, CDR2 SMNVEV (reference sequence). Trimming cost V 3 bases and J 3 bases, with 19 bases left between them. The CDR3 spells CASSLGPGRTGTDTQYF. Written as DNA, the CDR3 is TGTGCCAGCAGTTTGGGCCCCGGACGGACGGGAACAGATACGCAGTATTTT.

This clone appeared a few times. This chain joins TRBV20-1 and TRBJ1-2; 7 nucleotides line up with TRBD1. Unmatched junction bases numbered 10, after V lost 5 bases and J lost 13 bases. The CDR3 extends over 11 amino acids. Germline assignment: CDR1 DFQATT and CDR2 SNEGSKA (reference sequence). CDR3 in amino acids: CSAFGQAGLTF. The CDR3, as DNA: TGCAGTGCTTTTGGACAGGCCGGTCTCACCTTC.

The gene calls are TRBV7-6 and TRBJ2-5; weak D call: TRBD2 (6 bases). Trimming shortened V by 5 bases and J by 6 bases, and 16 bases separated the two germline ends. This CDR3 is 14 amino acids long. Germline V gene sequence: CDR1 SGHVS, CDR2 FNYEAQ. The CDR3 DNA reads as TGTGCCAGCAGCCGCTCGACGGGGGTTCAGACCCAGTACTTC. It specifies CASSRSTGVQTQYF. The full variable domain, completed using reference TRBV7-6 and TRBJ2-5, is GAGVSQSPRYKVTKRGQDVALRCDPISGHVSLYWYRQALGQGPEFLTYFNYEAQQDKSGLPNDRFSAERPEGSISTLTIQRTEQRDSAMYRCASSRSTGVQTQYFGPGTRLLVL.

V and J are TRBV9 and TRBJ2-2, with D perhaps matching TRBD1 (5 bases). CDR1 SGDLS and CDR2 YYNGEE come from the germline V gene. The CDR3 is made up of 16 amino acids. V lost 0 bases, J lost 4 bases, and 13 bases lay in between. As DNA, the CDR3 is TGTGCCAGCAGCGTAGGTTCCAGGGTAGGCACCGGGGAGCTGTTTTTT. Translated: CASSVGSRVGTGELFF.

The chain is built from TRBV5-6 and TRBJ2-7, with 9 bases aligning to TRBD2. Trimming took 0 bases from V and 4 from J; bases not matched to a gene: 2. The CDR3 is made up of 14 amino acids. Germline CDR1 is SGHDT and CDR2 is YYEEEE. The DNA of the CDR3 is TGTGCCAGCAGCTTGGGGACTAGCGCATACGAGCAGTACTTC. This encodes CASSLGTSAYEQYF.

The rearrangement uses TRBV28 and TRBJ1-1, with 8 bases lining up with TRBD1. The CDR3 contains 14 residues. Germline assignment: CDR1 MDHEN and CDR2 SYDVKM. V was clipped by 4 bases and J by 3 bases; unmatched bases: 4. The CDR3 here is CASSSRQGHTEAFF. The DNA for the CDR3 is TGTGCCAGCAGTTCCAGACAGGGGCACACTGAAGCTTTCTTT.

The CDR3 sequence is CASSLSGSTEAFF. Written as DNA, the CDR3 is TGTGCCAGCAGTTTATCGGGGAGCACTGAAGCTTTCTTT. This chain uses TRBV28 with TRBJ1-1, with D uncertain. The CDR3 length is 13 residues. Looked up from germline, CDR1 is MDHEN and CDR2 is SYDVKM. V lost 1 base to trimming and J lost 4 bases, with 7 bases between them.

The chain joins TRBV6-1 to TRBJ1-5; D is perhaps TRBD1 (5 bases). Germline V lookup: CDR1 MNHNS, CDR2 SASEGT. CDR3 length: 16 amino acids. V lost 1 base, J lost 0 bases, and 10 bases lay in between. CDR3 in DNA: TGTGCCAGCAGTGAAGGGTGGACACGTAGCAATCAGCCCCAGCATTTT. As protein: CASSEGWTRSNQPQHF.

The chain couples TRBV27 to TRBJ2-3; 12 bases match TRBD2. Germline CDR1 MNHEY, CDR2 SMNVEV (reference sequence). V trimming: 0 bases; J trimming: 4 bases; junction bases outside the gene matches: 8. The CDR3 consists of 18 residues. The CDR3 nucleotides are TGTGCCAGCAGTTTATCATACGCACTAGCGGGAGGCCCAGATACGCAGTATTTT. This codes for CASSLSYALAGGPDTQYF.

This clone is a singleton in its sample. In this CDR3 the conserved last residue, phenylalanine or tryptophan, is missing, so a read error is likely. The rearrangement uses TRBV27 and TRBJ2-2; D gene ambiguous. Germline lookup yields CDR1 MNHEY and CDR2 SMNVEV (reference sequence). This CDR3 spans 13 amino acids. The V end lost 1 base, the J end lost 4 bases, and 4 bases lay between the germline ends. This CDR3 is CASSLLGTGELFC. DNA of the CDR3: TGTGCCAGCAGTTTATTGGGCACCGGGGAGCTGTTTTGT.

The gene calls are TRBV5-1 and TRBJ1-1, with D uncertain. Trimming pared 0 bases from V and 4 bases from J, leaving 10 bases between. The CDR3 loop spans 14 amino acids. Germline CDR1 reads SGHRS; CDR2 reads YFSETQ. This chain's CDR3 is CASSLAVGGTEAFF. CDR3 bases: TGCGCCAGCAGCTTGGCCGTCGGTGGCACTGAAGCTTTCTTT.